One and the same sample provided the 18 T cell receptor beta chains below, sequenced in a study of human T cells and chemical hapten exposure. Time point defined: pre-sensitization, week 0. Documented treatment: therapeutic diphenylcyclopropenone sensitization with weekly scalp DPC. Via MiXCR, TCRdb re-called the RACE reads, giving one row per CDR3 protein. The sample has tens of thousands of distinct CDR3 sequences, 14% seen once; the top ten hold roughly 4.8%. The sample was whole blood, taken in connection with sensitization to the hapten diphenylcyclopropenone (DPC). The source is a woman aged 45-59 years with alopecia areata. Some clones in this sample may be carry-over from other donors' samples.

This chain uses TRBV11-3 with TRBJ2-7; 7 bases align to TRBD1. The CDR3 spans 18 residues. Looked up from germline, CDR1 is SGHNT and CDR2 is YENEEA. V dropped 0 bases and J dropped 2; count of bases not matched to a gene: 13. This chain's CDR3 is CASSLERGGGQKTYEQYF. The CDR3, as DNA: TGTGCCAGCAGCTTAGAACGCGGTGGGGGACAGAAAACCTACGAGCAGTACTTC.

This clonotype was seen a few times. This chain connects TRBV20-1 to TRBJ2-3, with 8 nucleotides matching TRBD2. V lost 7 bases, J lost 1 base, and 7 bases stayed unmatched. Per the germline V gene, CDR1 is DFQATT and CDR2 is SNEGSKA (reference sequence). The CDR3 consists of 14 residues. The CDR3 nucleotides are TGCAGTGGTAGCGGGAATCGAGGCACAGATACGCAGTATTTT. Amino acid sequence: CSGSGNRGTDTQYF.

This clonotype has only a few counts. V usage is TRBV4-1 and J usage is TRBJ2-1, with 7 bases identical to TRBD2. CDR3 size: 15 residues. The V segment lost 4 bases and the J segment 0 bases; nucleotides outside the gene matches: 3. Germline CDR1 reads MGHRA; CDR2 reads YSYEKL. CDR3 DNA: TGCGCCAGCAGCCCGAGCGGGAACTCCTACAATGAGCAGTTCTTC. This sequence encodes CASSPSGNSYNEQFF.

This clonotype was observed a handful of times. V is TRBV7-6 and J is TRBJ2-3; D unclear. Trimming shortened V by 1 base and J by 0 bases, and 11 bases separated the two germline ends. CDR3 size: 16 residues. Germline V gene data show CDR1 as SGHVS and CDR2 as FNYEAQ. The CDR3 region has the DNA TGTGCCAGCAGCTTAGGGGTCGGCGGAAGCACAGATACGCAGTATTTT. This gives the protein CASSLGVGGSTDTQYF.

V gene TRBV18 combines with J gene TRBJ2-7; TRBD1 matches 8 bases. Trimming took 3 bases from V and 5 from J; bases not matched to a gene: 9. Germline V gene sequence: CDR1 KGHSH, CDR2 LQKENI. The CDR3 extends over 15 amino acids. The CDR3, as DNA: TGTGCCAGCTCACCCTTAGGACAGGGATTCCACGAGCAGTACTTC. Protein sequence: CASSPLGQGFHEQYF.

This clonotype came up a few times. This chain joins TRBV30 and TRBJ2-1; 10 bases map to TRBD2. The CDR3 is 15 residues long. V lost 1 base and J lost 12; bases outside the gene matches: 12. Germline assignment: CDR1 GTSNPN and CDR2 SVGIG (reference sequence). The DNA of the CDR3 is TGTGCCTGGAGTGCCCCGGGACTAGCGTCTCTTCGGCAGTTCTTC. The encoded protein is CAWSAPGLASLRQFF.

This clonotype was counted a few times. This sequence joins TRBV6-5 and TRBJ2-7; D remains ambiguous. The CDR3 spans 15 residues. Germline assignment: CDR1 MNHEY and CDR2 SVGAGI. The V gene lost 2 bases and the J gene lost 2 bases, with 13 bases spanning the gap. The CDR3 DNA follows: TGTGCCAGCAGTTACCTCTCAACGAGGCCCTACGAGCAGTACTTC. Its translation: CASSYLSTRPYEQYF.

The V gene is TRBV7-2, the J gene TRBJ2-4; a possible D gene is TRBD1 (5 bases). V dropped 5 bases and J dropped 7 bases, with 15 bases sitting between them. Germline-derived CDR1 and CDR2 are SGHTA and FQGNSA. The CDR3 consists of 14 residues. The CDR3: CASSPQRAGNIQYF. CDR3 nucleotide sequence: TGTGCCAGCAGCCCCCAACGCGCAGGGAACATTCAGTACTTC.

This clonotype was seen only a few times. The chain is built from TRBV29-1 and TRBJ1-2; D is unclear. V lost 1 base to trimming and J lost 0 bases, with 0 bases between them. Germline CDR1 reads SQVTM; CDR2 reads ANQGSEA. The CDR3 totals 11 residues. Written as DNA, the CDR3 is TGCAGCGTTGAAGCTAACTATGGCTACACCTTC. This codes for CSVEANYGYTF.

This clonotype has just a few counts. The chain is built from TRBV12-3 or TRBV12-4 and TRBJ2-1; TRBD2 agrees at 8 bases. The V and J ends lost 2 bases and 0 bases, in that order; junction bases with no gene match: 6. This CDR3 has 17 amino acids. Here the CDR3 reads CASSLKVGTSSYNEQFF. In DNA form, the CDR3 reads TGTGCCAGCAGTTTAAAGGTTGGGACTAGCTCCTACAATGAGCAGTTCTTC.

In this sample, this clonotype turned up a few times. J is TRBJ2-4 and V is TRBV29-1; possibly TRBD1 for D (6 bases). The CDR3 covers 13 residues. Trimming left V 5 bases short and J 2 bases short, with 10 bases between. From germline, CDR1 is SQVTM and CDR2 ANQGSEA. The CDR3 DNA is TGCAGCGTTCAGGGGATTACCAAAAACATTCAGTACTTC. Protein: CSVQGITKNIQYF.

This rearrangement joins TRBV27 to TRBJ2-1, with a tentative D call TRBD2 (5 bases). This CDR3 has 14 amino acids. V was clipped by 3 bases and J by 0 bases, with 6 bases between them. CDR1 and CDR2 from the germline V gene are MNHEY and SMNVEV (reference sequence). The CDR3 protein is CASSFGSSYNEQFF. CDR3 DNA: TGTGCCAGCAGTTTTGGGAGCTCCTACAATGAGCAGTTCTTC.

The rearrangement joins TRBV6-6 to TRBJ1-2; D unclear. V was shortened by 4 bases and J by 14 bases, with 17 bases between the two germline ends. The CDR3 contains 12 residues. Germline-derived CDR1 and CDR2 are MNHNY and SVGAGI (reference sequence). The CDR3 DNA follows: TGTGCCAGCAGTTCCCCTAGGGCGAAGAAGACCTTC. It specifies CASSSPRAKKTF.

This clonotype has more than one count but fewer than ten. The chain recombines TRBV20-1 with TRBJ1-5, with unresolved D. V gave up 6 bases and J gave up 2 bases, with 14 bases separating them. CDR3 length equals 14 residues. Germline CDR1 reads DFQATT; CDR2 reads SNEGSKA (reference sequence). The CDR3 loop reads CSAASGVGNQPQHF. The CDR3 DNA follows: TGCAGTGCCGCAAGTGGGGTCGGCAATCAGCCCCAGCATTTT.

The chain joins TRBV6-6 to TRBJ1-1; no clear D. This CDR3 spans 12 amino acids. With 10 bases removed from V and 4 bases from J, the gap between germline ends came to 13 bases. In germline, CDR1 is MNHNY, CDR2 SVGAGI (reference sequence). In nucleotides, the CDR3 is TGTGCCATCCGCGGGTCGGGCACTGAAGCTTTCTTT. Its protein is CAIRGSGTEAFF.

This chain joins TRBV10-2 and TRBJ1-5; 7 nucleotides align to TRBD1. CDR1 and CDR2 from the germline V gene are WSHSY and SAAADI. V was pared by 0 bases and J by 7 bases, with 12 bases of the junction left unmatched. CDR3 size: 17 residues. The CDR3 sequence: CASSESPYRGPRQPQHF. The CDR3 nucleotides read TGCGCCAGCAGTGAGTCCCCTTACAGGGGACCGAGGCAGCCCCAGCATTTT.

This clonotype was observed a few times. The CDR3 DNA is TGTGCCAGCAGCTTAAGGGGGGATAACATTCAGTACTTC. As protein: CASSLRGDNIQYF. The V and J genes are TRBV13 and TRBJ2-4, with D perhaps given as TRBD1 or TRBD2 (6 bases each). V was trimmed by 2 bases and J by 7 bases, leaving 9 bases between them. The CDR3 is 13 residues long. Germline values: CDR1 PRHDT, CDR2 FYEKMQ (reference sequence). The whole variable domain, filled in from reference TRBV13 and TRBJ2-4, reads AAGVIQSPRHLIKEKRETATLKCYPIPRHDTVYWYQQGPGQDPQFLISFYEKMQSDKGSIPDRFSAQQFSDYHSELNMSSLELGDSALYFCASSLRGDNIQYFGAGTRLSVL.

Many counts were recorded for this clonotype. The chain links TRBV11-2 to TRBJ1-1; D gene uncertain. V was trimmed by 3 bases and J by 2 bases, leaving 10 bases between them. Germline V gene data show CDR1 as SGHAT and CDR2 as FQNNGV. The CDR3 totals 14 residues. As DNA, the CDR3 is TGTGCCAGCAGCTTTCAACCTAGCAACACTGAAGCTTTCTTT. Amino acids: CASSFQPSNTEAFF.